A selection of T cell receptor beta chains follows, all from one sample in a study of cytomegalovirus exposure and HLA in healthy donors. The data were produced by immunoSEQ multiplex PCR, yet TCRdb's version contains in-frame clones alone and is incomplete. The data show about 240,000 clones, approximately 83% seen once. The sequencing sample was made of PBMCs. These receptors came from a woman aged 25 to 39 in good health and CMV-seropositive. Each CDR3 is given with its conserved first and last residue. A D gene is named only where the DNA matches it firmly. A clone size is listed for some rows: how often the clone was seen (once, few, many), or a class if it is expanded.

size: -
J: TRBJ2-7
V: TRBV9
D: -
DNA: TGTGCCAGCAGCGGAGTAGGTAACAGTAGATACGAGCAGTACTTC
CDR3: CASSGVGNSRYEQYF

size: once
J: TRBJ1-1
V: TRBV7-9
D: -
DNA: TGTGCCAGCGGCCTCAGGTTCGGCACTGAAGCTTTCTTT
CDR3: CASGLRFGTEAFF

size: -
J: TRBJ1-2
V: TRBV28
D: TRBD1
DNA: TGTGCCACCGAGACAGGGGCGAGAGGCTACACCTTC
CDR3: CATETGARGYTF

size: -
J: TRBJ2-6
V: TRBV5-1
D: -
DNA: TGCGCCAGCAGCTTGGGCTCAGGCAACTCTGGGGCCAACGTCCTGACTTTC
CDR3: CASSLGSGNSGANVLTF

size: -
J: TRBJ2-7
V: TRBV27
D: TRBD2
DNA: TGTGCCAGCAGGGTAGCGGGAGAGGCGTACGAGCAGTACTTC
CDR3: CASRVAGEAYEQYF

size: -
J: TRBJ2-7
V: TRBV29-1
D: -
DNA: TGCAGCGTCCTCGGCGGCGACGACTACGAGCAGTACTTC
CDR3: CSVLGGDDYEQYF

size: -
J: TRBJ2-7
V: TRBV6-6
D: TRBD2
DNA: TGTGCCAGCAGCACGGGAGGAAAGGTCGAGCAGTACTTC
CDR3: CASSTGGKVEQYF

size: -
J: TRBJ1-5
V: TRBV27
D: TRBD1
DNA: TGTGCCAGCAGCTCCGACAGGGCCGGTCAGCCCCAGCATTTT
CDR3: CASSSDRAGQPQHF

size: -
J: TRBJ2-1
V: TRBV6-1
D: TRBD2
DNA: TGTGCCAGCAGTGAAGGCGGGAGCTCCTACAATGAGCAGTTCTTC
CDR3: CASSEGGSSYNEQFF

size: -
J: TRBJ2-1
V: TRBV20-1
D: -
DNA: TGCAGTGCTAGACAGGGGAACTTCTTC
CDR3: CSARQGNFF

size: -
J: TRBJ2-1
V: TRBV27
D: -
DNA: TGTGCCAGCAGTTTATCGACCGGGATCAATGAGCAGTTCTTC
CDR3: CASSLSTGINEQFF

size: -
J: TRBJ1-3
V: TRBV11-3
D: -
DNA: TGTGCCAGCAGCTTAGTAGACACCATATATTTT
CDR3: CASSLVDTIYF

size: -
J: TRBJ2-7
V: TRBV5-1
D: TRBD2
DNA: TGCGCCAGCAGCCCCGACGGGGCGACTAGCGGGGCCTACGAGCAGTACTTC
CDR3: CASSPDGATSGAYEQYF

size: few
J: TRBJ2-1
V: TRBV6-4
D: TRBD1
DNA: TGTGCCAGCAGTGGGACAGGGGGCTCCTACAATGAGCAGTTCTTC
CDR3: CASSGTGGSYNEQFF

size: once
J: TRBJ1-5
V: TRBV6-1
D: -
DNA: TGTGCCAGCAGTGAAGCGTCGGCACACAGGAGGGACCGTGCTCTGCCCCAGCATTTT
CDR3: CASSEASAHRRDRALPQHF

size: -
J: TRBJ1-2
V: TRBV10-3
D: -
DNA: TGTGCCATCAGTGAGTCGACTCGGGACTATGGCTACACCTTC
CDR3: CAISESTRDYGYTF

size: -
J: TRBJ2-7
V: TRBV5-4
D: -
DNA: TGTTCTGTCCGGTCGGGAGATACTACCTCCTACGAGCAGTACTTC
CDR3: CSVRSGDTTSYEQYF

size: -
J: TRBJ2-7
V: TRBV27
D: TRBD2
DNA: TGTGCCAGCAATTCAGCGGGAAGCCTCTACGAGCAGTACTTC
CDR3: CASNSAGSLYEQYF

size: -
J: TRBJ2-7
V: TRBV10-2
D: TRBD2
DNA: TGCGCCAGCAGTAGGGGGACTAGCGGGGAATACGAGCAGTACTTC
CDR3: CASSRGTSGEYEQYF

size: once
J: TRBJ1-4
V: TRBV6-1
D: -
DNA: TGTGCCAGCAGTGATACCGGGACACTGGTCCGATCTGAAAAACTGTTTTTT
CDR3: CASSDTGTLVRSEKLFF

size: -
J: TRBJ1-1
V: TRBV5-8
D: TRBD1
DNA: TGTGCCAGCAGCAAGACAGGGGGAAAGATCACTGAAGCTTTCTTT
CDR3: CASSKTGGKITEAFF

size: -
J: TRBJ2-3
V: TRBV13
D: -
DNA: TGTGCCAGCAGCTTAAGGGCTAGCATCACAGATACGCAGTATTTT
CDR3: CASSLRASITDTQYF

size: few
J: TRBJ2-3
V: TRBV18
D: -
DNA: TGTGCCAGCTCACCACCTCGCAGAGGAACAGATACGCAGTATTTT
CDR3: CASSPPRRGTDTQYF

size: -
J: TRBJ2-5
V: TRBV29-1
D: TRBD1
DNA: TGCAGCGTTGAAACTCAGGGGGCGCGCCAAGAGACCCAGTACTTC
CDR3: CSVETQGARQETQYF

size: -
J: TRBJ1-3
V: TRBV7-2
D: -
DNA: TGTGCCAGCAGCTCCGCTTGGGGCCCCTCTGGAAACACCATATATTTT
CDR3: CASSSAWGPSGNTIYF

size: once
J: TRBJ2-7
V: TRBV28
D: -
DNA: TGTGCCAGCAGATCGAACACCTACGAGCAGTACTTC
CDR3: CASRSNTYEQYF

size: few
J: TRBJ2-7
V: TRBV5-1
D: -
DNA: TGCGCCAGCAGCTTGATGCCGGGGTCAGCGTACGAGCAGTACTTC
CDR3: CASSLMPGSAYEQYF

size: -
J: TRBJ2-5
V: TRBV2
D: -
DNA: TGTGCCAGCAGTGGCGGCCCGTCGTCGTCGAGCCTCCAAGAGACCCAGTACTTC
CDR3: CASSGGPSSSSLQETQYF

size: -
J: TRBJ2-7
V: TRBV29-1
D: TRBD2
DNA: TGCAGCGTTGGGGGGGAGGGCGAGCAGTACTTC
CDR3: CSVGGEGEQYF

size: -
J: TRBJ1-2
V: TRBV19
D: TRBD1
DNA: TGTGCCAGTAGTATAGATAGACCTGGGACAGCTAACTATGGCTACACCTTC
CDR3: CASSIDRPGTANYGYTF

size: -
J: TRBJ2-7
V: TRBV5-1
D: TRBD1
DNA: TGCGCCAGCAGGGTGAGACAGGGTCCCCTCGAGCAGTACTTC
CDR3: CASRVRQGPLEQYF

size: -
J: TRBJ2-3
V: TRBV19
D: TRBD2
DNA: TGTGCCAGTAGTATCCGGACTAGAGCTAGCACAGATACGCAGTATTTT
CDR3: CASSIRTRASTDTQYF

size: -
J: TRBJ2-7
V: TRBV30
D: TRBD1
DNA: TGTGCCTGGATGTTGGCAGGGGGTATGTACGAGCAGTACTTC
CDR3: CAWMLAGGMYEQYF

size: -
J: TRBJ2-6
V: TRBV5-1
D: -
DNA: TGCGCCAGCAGCTTGAGCCCTGGGCCTGGGGCCAACGTCCTGACTTTC
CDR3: CASSLSPGPGANVLTF

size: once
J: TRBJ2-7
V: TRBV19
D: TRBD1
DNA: TGTGCCAGTAGTATAGTTGCGGGACAGGGCTACGAGCAGTACTTC
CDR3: CASSIVAGQGYEQYF

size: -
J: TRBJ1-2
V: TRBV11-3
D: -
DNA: TGTGCCAGCAGCCCGGCGGGGGGACCACCGGATGGCTACACCTTC
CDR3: CASSPAGGPPDGYTF

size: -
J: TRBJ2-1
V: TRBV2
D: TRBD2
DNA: TGTGCCAGGCGCAGACAACGACTAGCGGGAGACGGGCAGCATGAGCAGTTCTTC
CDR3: CARRRQRLAGDGQHEQFF

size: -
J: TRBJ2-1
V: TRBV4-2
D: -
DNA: TGTGCCAGCAGCCAAGTAGTGGGTCCCATCTCGGGGGACAATGAGCAGTTCTTC
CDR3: CASSQVVGPISGDNEQFF

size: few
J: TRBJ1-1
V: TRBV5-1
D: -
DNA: TGCGCCAGCAGCTTGCCGGGGGTGAACACTGAAGCTTTCTTT
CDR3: CASSLPGVNTEAFF

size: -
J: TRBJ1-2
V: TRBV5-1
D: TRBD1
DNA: TGCGCCAGCAGTAAGGGACAGAACTATGGCTACACCTTC
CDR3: CASSKGQNYGYTF

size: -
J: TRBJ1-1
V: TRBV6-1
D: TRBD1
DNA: TGTGCCAGAGACAGGGCTGAAGCTTTCTTT
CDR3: CARDRAEAFF